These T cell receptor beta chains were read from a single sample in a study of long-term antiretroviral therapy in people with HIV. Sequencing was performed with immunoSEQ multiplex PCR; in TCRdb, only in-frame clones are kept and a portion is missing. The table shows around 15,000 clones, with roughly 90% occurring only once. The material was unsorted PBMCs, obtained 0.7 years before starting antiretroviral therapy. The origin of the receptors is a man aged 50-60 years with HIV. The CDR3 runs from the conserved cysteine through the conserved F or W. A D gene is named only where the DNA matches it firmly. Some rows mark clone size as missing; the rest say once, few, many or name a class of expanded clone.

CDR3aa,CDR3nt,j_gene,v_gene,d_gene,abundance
CASSLAPINQPQHF,TGTGCCAGCAGCTTAGCCCCCATCAATCAGCCCCAGCATTTT,TRBJ1-5,TRBV7-6,.,once
CAIRDSLYGGNTIYF,TGTGCCATCAGGGACTCTCTTTACGGTGGAAACACCATATATTTT,TRBJ1-3,TRBV10-3,.,.
CASSVDRITYEQYF,TGTGCCAGCAGCGTAGACAGGATAACCTACGAGCAGTACTTC,TRBJ2-7,TRBV9,.,.
CASSLRQVTYNEQFF,TGTGCCAGCAGTTTACGACAGGTAACCTACAATGAGCAGTTCTTC,TRBJ2-1,TRBV27,.,.
CSVVRGHIEQFF,TGCAGCGTTGTACGGGGACATATTGAGCAGTTCTTC,TRBJ2-1,TRBV29-1,.,.
CASSLGQGAPGANVLTF,TGTGCCAGCAGCTTAGGACAGGGGGCACCTGGGGCCAACGTCCTGACTTTC,TRBJ2-6,TRBV7-3,TRBD1,.
CASSQVGGPSGANVLTF,TGCGCCAGCAGCCAGGTGGGGGGTCCTTCTGGGGCCAACGTCCTGACTTTC,TRBJ2-6,TRBV5-1,.,.
CASSSHPQGAWANQPQHF,TGTGCCAGCAGCTCCCACCCCCAGGGGGCTTGGGCAAATCAGCCCCAGCATTTT,TRBJ1-5,TRBV7-3,TRBD1,.
CASSSPGVLKETQYF,TGTGCCAGCTCATCCCCAGGGGTGTTGAAAGAGACCCAGTACTTC,TRBJ2-5,TRBV6-6,.,.
CASRQGQGGGYTF,TGTGCCAGCAGGCAGGGACAGGGTGGTGGCTACACCTTC,TRBJ1-2,TRBV7-2,TRBD1,once
CASSPGLATYEQYF,TGTGCCAGCAGCCCGGGACTAGCGACTTACGAGCAGTACTTC,TRBJ2-7,TRBV5-4,TRBD2,.
CASRVAYEQYF,TGTGCCAGCAGAGTTGCCTACGAGCAGTACTTC,TRBJ2-7,TRBV6-1,.,once
CASTPGKVFPDTQYF,TGCGCCAGCACCCCCGGGAAGGTCTTCCCAGATACGCAGTATTTT,TRBJ2-3,TRBV5-1,.,.
CASSQDVTGELFF,TGTGCCAGCAGCCAAGATGTAACCGGGGAGCTGTTTTTT,TRBJ2-2,TRBV4-2,.,.
CASSPRQTGNTIYF,TGTGCCAGCTCACCAAGACAGACTGGAAACACCATATATTTT,TRBJ1-3,TRBV18,.,.
CASSLGGTSNYGYTF,TGCGCCAGCAGCTTAGGGGGGACTTCTAACTATGGCTACACCTTC,TRBJ1-2,TRBV5-1,.,.
CASSPRTAHYGYTF,TGTGCCAGCAGCCCAAGGACGGCTCACTATGGCTACACCTTC,TRBJ1-2,TRBV7-2,.,.
CSVLGRTGGPTGELFF,TGCAGCGTCCTCGGAAGGACAGGGGGCCCTACCGGGGAGCTGTTTTTT,TRBJ2-2,TRBV29-1,TRBD1,medium-sized
CASSLSYSAAYEQYF,TGTGCCAGCAGCTTATCTTATTCGGCAGCCTACGAGCAGTACTTC,TRBJ2-7,TRBV11-2,.,few
CASSPNRQGANTGELFF,TGTGCCAGCAGCCCTAATCGACAGGGGGCGAACACCGGGGAGCTGTTTTTT,TRBJ2-2,TRBV7-8,TRBD1,.
CASSRGDRTYNEQFF,TGTGCCAGTAGTCGTGGGGACAGAACCTACAATGAGCAGTTCTTC,TRBJ2-1,TRBV19,TRBD1,.
CASSVGGGGSHEQYF,TGTGCCAGCAGCGTCGGCGGCGGAGGGTCCCACGAGCAGTACTTC,TRBJ2-7,TRBV27,.,.
CAWSPRLAGGGSDTQYF,TGTGCCTGGAGTCCACGACTAGCGGGAGGGGGGTCTGATACGCAGTATTTT,TRBJ2-3,TRBV30,TRBD2,.
CASSEGAYEQYF,TGTGCCAGCAGCGAGGGGGCGTACGAGCAGTACTTC,TRBJ2-7,TRBV5-5,TRBD1,.
CSAGGARAASNTEAFF,TGCAGCGCCGGGGGGGCCAGGGCTGCTTCGAACACTGAAGCTTTCTTT,TRBJ1-1,TRBV29-1,.,.
CASSSAPATIPDTQYF,TGCGCCAGCAGCTCGGCTCCGGCTACGATCCCAGATACGCAGTATTTT,TRBJ2-3,TRBV5-1,.,.
CASSLGQGGSYEQYF,TGTGCCAGCAGCTTGGGACAGGGGGGATCCTACGAGCAGTACTTC,TRBJ2-7,TRBV7-6,TRBD1,.
CASSEARGNQPQHF,TGTGCCAGCAGTGAAGCGCGGGGCAATCAGCCCCAGCATTTT,TRBJ1-5,TRBV2,.,.